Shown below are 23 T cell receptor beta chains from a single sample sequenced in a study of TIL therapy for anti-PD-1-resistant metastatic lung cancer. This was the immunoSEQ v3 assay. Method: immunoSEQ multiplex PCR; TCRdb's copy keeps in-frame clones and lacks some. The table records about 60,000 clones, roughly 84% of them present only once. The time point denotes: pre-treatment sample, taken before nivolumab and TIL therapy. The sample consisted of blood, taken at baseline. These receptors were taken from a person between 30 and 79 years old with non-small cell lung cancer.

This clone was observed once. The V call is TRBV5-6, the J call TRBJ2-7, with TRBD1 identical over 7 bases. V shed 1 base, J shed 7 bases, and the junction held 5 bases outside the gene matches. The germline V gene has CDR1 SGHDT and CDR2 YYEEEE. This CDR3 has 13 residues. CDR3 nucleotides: TGTGCCAGCAGCTTGACAGGGGTGGCTGAGCAGTACTTC. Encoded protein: CASSLTGVAEQYF.

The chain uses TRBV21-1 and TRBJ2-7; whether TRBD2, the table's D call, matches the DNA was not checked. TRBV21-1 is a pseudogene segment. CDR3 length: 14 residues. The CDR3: CASSKGGYYYEQYF. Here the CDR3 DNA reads TGTGCCAGCAGCAAGGGCGGGTATTACTACGAGCAGTACTTC.

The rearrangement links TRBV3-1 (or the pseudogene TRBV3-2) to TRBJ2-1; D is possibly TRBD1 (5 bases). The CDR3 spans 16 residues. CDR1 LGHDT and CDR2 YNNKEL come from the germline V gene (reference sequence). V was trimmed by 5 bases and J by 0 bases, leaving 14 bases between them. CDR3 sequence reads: CASSSSRVSSYNEQFF. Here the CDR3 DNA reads TGTGCCAGCAGCTCATCCAGGGTCAGCTCCTACAATGAGCAGTTCTTC.

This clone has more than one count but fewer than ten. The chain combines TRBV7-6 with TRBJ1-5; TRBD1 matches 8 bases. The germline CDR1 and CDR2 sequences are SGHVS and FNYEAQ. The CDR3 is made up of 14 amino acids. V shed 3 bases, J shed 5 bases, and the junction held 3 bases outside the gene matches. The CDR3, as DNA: TGTGCCAGCAGCTTGGGACAGGAGCATCAGCCCCAGCATTTT. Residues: CASSLGQEHQPQHF.

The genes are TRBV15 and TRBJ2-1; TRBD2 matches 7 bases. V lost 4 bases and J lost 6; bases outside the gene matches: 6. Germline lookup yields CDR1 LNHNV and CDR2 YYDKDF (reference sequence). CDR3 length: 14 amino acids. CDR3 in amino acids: CATSIETSSNEQFF. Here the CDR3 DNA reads TGTGCCACCAGCATAGAGACTAGCAGCAATGAGCAGTTCTTC.

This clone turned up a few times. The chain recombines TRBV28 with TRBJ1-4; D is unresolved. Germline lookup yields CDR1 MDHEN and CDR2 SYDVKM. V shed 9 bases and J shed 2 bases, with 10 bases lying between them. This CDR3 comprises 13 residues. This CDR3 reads CASMVGTNEKLFF. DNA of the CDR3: TGTGCCAGTATGGTTGGGACTAATGAAAAACTGTTTTTT.

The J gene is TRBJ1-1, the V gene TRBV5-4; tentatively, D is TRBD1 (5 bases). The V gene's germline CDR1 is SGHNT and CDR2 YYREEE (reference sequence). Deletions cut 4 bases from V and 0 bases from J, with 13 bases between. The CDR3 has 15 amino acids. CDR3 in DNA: TGTGCCAGCAGCCCACCCCAGGGAATGAACACTGAAGCTTTCTTT. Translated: CASSPPQGMNTEAFF.

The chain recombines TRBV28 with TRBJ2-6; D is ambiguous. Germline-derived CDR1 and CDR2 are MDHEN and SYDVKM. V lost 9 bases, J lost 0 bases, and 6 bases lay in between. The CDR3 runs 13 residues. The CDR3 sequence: CASFSSGANVLTF. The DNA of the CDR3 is TGTGCCAGTTTCAGCTCTGGGGCCAACGTCCTGACTTTC.

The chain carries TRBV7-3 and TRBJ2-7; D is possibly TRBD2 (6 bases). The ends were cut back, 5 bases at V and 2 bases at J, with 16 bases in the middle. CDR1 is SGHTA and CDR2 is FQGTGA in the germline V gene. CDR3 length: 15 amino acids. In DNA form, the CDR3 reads TGTGCCAGCAGCCCCGGTAGCGGCTTCCCCTACGAGCAGTACTTC. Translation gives CASSPGSGFPYEQYF.

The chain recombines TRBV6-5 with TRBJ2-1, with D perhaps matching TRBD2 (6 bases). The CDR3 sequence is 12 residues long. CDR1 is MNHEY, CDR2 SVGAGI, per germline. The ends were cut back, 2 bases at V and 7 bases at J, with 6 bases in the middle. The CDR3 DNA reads TGTGCCAGCAGTTACCGGGGGAATGAGCAGTTCTTC. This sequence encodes CASSYRGNEQFF.

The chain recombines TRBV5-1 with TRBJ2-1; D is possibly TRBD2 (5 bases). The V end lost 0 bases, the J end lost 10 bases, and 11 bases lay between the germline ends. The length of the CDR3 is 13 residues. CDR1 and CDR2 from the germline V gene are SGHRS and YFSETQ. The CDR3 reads CASSLGGRWEQFF. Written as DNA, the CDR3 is TGCGCCAGCAGCTTGGGAGGGCGTTGGGAGCAGTTCTTC.

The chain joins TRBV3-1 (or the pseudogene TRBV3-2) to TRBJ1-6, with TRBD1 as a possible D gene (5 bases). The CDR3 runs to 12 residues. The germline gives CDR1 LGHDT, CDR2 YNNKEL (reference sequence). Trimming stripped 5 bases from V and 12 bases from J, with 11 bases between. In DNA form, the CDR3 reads TGTGCCAGCAGCGGGGGACCGCTACCCCTCCACTTT. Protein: CASSGGPLPLHF.

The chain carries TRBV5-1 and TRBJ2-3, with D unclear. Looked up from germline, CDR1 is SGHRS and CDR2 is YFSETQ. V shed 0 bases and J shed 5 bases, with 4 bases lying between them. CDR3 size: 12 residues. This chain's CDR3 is CASSLVGDTQYF. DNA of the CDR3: TGCGCCAGCAGCTTGGTAGGAGATACGCAGTATTTT.

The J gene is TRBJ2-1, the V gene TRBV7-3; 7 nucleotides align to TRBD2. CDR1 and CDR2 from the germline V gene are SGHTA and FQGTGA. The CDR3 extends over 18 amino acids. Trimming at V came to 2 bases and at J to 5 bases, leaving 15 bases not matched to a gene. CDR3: CASSLLPPLWGGHNEQFF. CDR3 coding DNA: TGTGCCAGCAGCTTACTACCGCCCCTTTGGGGGGGTCACAATGAGCAGTTCTTC. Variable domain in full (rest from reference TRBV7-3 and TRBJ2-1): GAGVSQTPSNKVTEKGKYVELRCDPISGHTALYWYRQSLGQGPEFLIYFQGTGAADDSGLPNDRFFAVRPEGSVSTLKIQRTERGDSAVYLCASSLLPPLWGGHNEQFFGPGTRLTVL.

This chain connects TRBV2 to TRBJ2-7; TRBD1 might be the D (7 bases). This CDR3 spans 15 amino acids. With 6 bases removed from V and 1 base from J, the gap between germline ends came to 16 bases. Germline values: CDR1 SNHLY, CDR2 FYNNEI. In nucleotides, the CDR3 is TGTGCCAGCAGCGAGAGGGGGGACAGTTCCTACGAGCAGTACTTC. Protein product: CASSERGDSSYEQYF.

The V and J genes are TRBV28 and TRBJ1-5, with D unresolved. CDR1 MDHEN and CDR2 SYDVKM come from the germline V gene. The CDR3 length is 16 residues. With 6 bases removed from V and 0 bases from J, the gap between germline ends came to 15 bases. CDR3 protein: CASRSPVMTSNQPQHF. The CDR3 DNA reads TGTGCCAGCAGAAGTCCCGTCATGACTAGCAATCAGCCCCAGCATTTT.

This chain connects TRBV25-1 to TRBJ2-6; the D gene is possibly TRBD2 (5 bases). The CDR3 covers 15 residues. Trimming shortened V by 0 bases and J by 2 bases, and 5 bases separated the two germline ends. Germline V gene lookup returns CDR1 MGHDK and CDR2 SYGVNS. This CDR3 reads CASSEYGAGANVLTF. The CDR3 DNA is TGTGCCAGCAGTGAATACGGGGCTGGGGCCAACGTCCTGACTTTC.

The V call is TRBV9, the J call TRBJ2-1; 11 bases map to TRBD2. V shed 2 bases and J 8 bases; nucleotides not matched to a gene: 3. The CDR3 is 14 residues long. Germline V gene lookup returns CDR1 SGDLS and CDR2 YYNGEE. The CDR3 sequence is CASSVSGRGDEQFF. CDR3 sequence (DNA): TGTGCCAGCAGCGTTAGCGGGAGGGGCGATGAGCAGTTCTTC.

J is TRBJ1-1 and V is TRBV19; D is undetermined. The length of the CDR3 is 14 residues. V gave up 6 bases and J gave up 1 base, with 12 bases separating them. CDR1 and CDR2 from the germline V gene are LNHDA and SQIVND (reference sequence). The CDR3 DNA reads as TGTGCCAGTAGATCTGGAGGCGCGAACACTGAAGCTTTCTTT. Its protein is CASRSGGANTEAFF.

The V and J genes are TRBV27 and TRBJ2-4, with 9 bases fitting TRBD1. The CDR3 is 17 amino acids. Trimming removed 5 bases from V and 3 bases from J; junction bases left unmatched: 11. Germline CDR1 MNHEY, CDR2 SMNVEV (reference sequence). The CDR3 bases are TGTGCCAGCAGTCCCTTGGACAGGGGAAAGGGCAAAAACATTCAGTACTTC. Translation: CASSPLDRGKGKNIQYF.

CDR3 in DNA: TGTGCCAGCAATTTAGCGACGGTGGTTGAGCAGTACTTC. Encoded protein: CASNLATVVEQYF. The chain has TRBV2 and TRBJ2-7; D is possibly TRBD2 (5 bases). V lost 7 bases, J lost 7 bases, and 17 bases lay in between. The CDR3 covers 13 residues. Germline assignment: CDR1 SNHLY and CDR2 FYNNEI.

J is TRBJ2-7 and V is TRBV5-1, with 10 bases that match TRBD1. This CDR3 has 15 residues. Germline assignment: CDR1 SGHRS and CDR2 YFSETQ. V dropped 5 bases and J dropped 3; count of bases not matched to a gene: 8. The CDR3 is CASRSGTGADYEQYF. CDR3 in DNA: TGCGCCAGCAGATCCGGGACAGGGGCTGACTACGAGCAGTACTTC.

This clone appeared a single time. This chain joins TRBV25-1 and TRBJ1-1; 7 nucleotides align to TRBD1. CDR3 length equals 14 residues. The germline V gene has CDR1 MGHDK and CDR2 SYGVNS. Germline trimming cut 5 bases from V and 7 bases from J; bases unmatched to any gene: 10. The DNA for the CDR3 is TGTGCCAGCAGTCTAAGCCCGGACAGGCATGAAGCTTTCTTT. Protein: CASSLSPDRHEAFF.